This TCR beta chain was captured by sequencing in a study of blood T cell repertoires in COVID-19. On the study more broadly: COVID-19 samples from acute and convalescent phases originated in the United States, Italy and Spain. In each case, the material was cDNA or gDNA derived from T cells, B-cell-depleted T cells, or PBMCs.

The sample holds a few counts of this clone. The CDR3 consists of 14 residues. Original handling: Reference gene primer amplification yielded estimated nucleated cell counts. Assay: immunoSEQ multiplex PCR; the TCRdb copy retains only in-frame clones and omits some. The DNA gave D and trimming, while V, J and clone size come from that table. The profile shows 92,000 or so clones, 55% to 75% of them singletons. Sequenced input: peripheral blood. This TCR was sampled from a woman aged 80 or over with acute or convalescent COVID-19. The V and J genes are TRBV21-1 and TRBJ2-5; TRBD1 reflects the table's D call only, with no check against the DNA. TRBV21-1 is given as a pseudogene. The CDR3 sequence is CASSKGRGRETQYF. CDR3 in DNA: TGTGCCAGCAGCAAAGGAAGGGGGCGAGAGACCCAGTACTTC.